Each of the 8 T cell receptor beta chains below was sequenced from the same sample in a study of blood T cell repertoires in COVID-19. The data were produced by immunoSEQ multiplex PCR, yet TCRdb's version contains in-frame clones alone and is incomplete. The sample includes around 110,000 clones, approximately 82% of them seen just once. The sample was peripheral blood. The receptors here all came from a man aged 70 or older with active or convalescent COVID-19.

V usage is TRBV10-3 and J usage is TRBJ1-3; TRBD1 aligns across 10 bases. Germline CDR1 ENHRY, CDR2 SYGVKD. The CDR3 contains 15 residues. Trimming at V came to 10 bases and at J to 0 bases, leaving 6 bases not matched to a gene. The CDR3 here is CATRTGGDSGNTIYF. The DNA for the CDR3 is TGTGCCACTAGGACAGGGGGGGACTCTGGAAACACCATATATTTT.

This sequence joins TRBV7-8 and TRBJ1-3, with D uncertain. Per germline, CDR1 SGHVS and CDR2 FQNEAQ. V dropped 5 bases and J dropped 6 bases, with 11 bases sitting between them. This CDR3 has 13 amino acids. CDR3 nucleotides: TGTGCCAGCAGCCCCTCCAGACAAAACACCATATATTTT. This gives the protein CASSPSRQNTIYF.

The gene calls are TRBV10-2 and TRBJ2-2; 11 nucleotides agree with TRBD2. V lost 0 bases to trimming and J lost 7 bases; unmatched junction nucleotides: 25. The CDR3 consists of 23 residues. Germline assignment: CDR1 WSHSY and CDR2 SAAADI. The CDR3 loop reads CASSESTQQGATSGTRLHGELFF. CDR3 in DNA: TGCGCCAGCAGTGAGTCGACTCAACAGGGGGCGACTAGCGGGACGAGACTTCACGGGGAGCTGTTTTTT.

V and J are TRBV6-6 and TRBJ2-7; the D gene is possibly TRBD1 (6 bases). V was cut by 0 bases and J by 7 bases, with 7 bases left in between. Germline V gene sequence: CDR1 MNHNY, CDR2 SVGAGI (reference sequence). This CDR3 has 12 residues. CDR3 loop: CASSYSTGEQYF. Written as DNA, the CDR3 is TGTGCCAGCAGTTACTCGACAGGAGAGCAGTACTTC.

The chain uses TRBV5-4 and TRBJ2-1; 7 nucleotides line up with TRBD2. Germline-derived CDR1 and CDR2 are SGHNT and YYREEE (reference sequence). The CDR3 runs 14 residues. After removal of 6 bases from V and 4 bases from J, the junction contained 7 bases not matched to a gene. In nucleotides, the CDR3 is TGTGCCAGCACCGACCCTAGCGGTTACAATGAGCAGTTCTTC. This translates into CASTDPSGYNEQFF. The entire variable domain, with the rest obtained from reference TRBV5-4 and TRBJ2-1, is as follows: ETGVTQSPTHLIKTRGQQVTLRCSSQSGHNTVSWYQQALGQGPQFIFQYYREEENGRGNFPPRFSGLQFPNYSSELNVNALELDDSALYLCASTDPSGYNEQFFGPGTRLTVL.

The chain recombines TRBV27 with TRBJ1-2, with a possible D match to TRBD1 (5 bases). V dropped 4 bases and J dropped 5 bases, with 11 bases sitting between them. The CDR3 is made up of 13 amino acids. CDR1 and CDR2 from the germline V gene are MNHEY and SMNVEV (reference sequence). The CDR3 protein is CASSSGGRYGYTF. CDR3 nucleotide sequence: TGTGCCAGCAGTTCCGGGGGGAGGTATGGCTACACCTTC.

The CDR3 is CASSFQPGQTYEQYF. As DNA, the CDR3 is TGTGCCAGCAGCTTCCAACCCGGACAGACCTACGAGCAGTACTTC. J is TRBJ2-7 and V is TRBV7-3, with D possibly matching TRBD1 (6 bases). The V end lost 3 bases, the J end lost 2 bases, and 14 bases lay between the germline ends. CDR1 SGHTA and CDR2 FQGTGA come from the germline V gene. CDR3 length: 15 amino acids.

The chain carries TRBV6-2 or TRBV6-3 and TRBJ1-2, with D possibly TRBD1 on 6 matching bases. Trimming removed 6 bases from V and 2 bases from J, with 10 bases in between. The germline V gene encodes CDR1 MNHEY and CDR2 SVGEGT. CDR3 length: 13 residues. The CDR3 DNA sequence: TGTGCCAGCAGCCACAGGGAGAACTATGGCTACACCTTC. Protein sequence: CASSHRENYGYTF.